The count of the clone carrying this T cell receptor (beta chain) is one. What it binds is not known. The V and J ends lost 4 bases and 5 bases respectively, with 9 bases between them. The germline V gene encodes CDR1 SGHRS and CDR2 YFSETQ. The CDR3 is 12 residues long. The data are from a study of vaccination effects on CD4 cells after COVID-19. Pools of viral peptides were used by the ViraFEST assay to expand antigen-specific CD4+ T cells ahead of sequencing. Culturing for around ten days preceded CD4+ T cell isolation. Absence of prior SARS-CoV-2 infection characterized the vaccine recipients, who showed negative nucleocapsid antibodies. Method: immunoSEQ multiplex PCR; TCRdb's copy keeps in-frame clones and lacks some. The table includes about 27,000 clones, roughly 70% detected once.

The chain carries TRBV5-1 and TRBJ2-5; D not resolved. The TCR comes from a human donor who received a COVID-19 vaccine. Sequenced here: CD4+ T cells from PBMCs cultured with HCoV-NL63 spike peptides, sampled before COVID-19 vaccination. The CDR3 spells CASSAMGETQYF. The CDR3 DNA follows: TGCGCCAGCAGCGCCATGGGTGAGACCCAGTACTTC.